One sample yielded the 25 T cell receptor beta chains listed below, sequenced in a study of breast tumors, draining lymph nodes, adjacent tissues. Samples came from axillary lymph nodes draining the breast cancer. Via MiXCR, TCRdb re-called the multiplex PCR reads, giving one row per CDR3 protein. The data hold around 170,000 distinct CDR3 sequences, with approximately 30% observed a single time. The sample comprised axillary lymph node tissue. Source of these receptors: a female donor with breast cancer. Some clones in this sample may be carry-over from other donors' samples.

This clonotype was found many times. The V call is TRBV5-1, the J call TRBJ1-5; D unclear. The ends were cut back, 2 bases at V and 6 bases at J, with 12 bases in the middle. The CDR3 loop spans 14 amino acids. Germline V gene sequence: CDR1 SGHRS, CDR2 YFSETQ. CDR3 region: CASSFGSGTQPQHF. CDR3 in DNA: TGCGCCAGCAGCTTCGGGTCGGGAACTCAGCCCCAGCATTTT. The full variable domain, in which reference TRBV5-1 and TRBJ1-5 provide the parts outside the CDR3, is KAGVTQTPRYLIKTRGQQVTLSCSPISGHRSVSWYQQTPGQGLQFLFEYFSETQRNKGNFPGRFSGRQFSNSRSEMNVSTLELGDSALYLCASSFGSGTQPQHFGDGTRLSIL.

This clonotype was seen more than once but under ten times. This chain joins TRBV11-2 and TRBJ2-3; TRBD2 aligns across 10 bases. Germline V gene data show CDR1 as SGHAT and CDR2 as FQNNGV. The CDR3 runs 16 residues. Trimming took 5 bases from V and 2 from J; bases not matched to a gene: 7. CDR3 sequence: CASSLQLAGFTDTQYF. The CDR3 bases are TGTGCCAGCAGCCTCCAACTAGCGGGGTTCACAGATACGCAGTATTTT.

At least ten counts were recorded for this clonotype. The chain carries TRBV7-2 and TRBJ2-3; D is perhaps TRBD1 or TRBD2 (7 bases each). Germline CDR1 SGHTA, CDR2 FQGNSA. The CDR3 covers 16 residues. V lost 4 bases, J lost 0 bases, and 14 bases lay in between. This CDR3 reads CASSSQGGVSTDTQYF. The CDR3 DNA reads TGTGCCAGCAGCTCTCAGGGGGGGGTTAGCACAGATACGCAGTATTTT. Using reference TRBV7-2 and TRBJ2-3 for the parts outside the CDR3, the full variable domain is GAGVSQSPSNKVTEKGKDVELRCDPISGHTALYWYRQSLGQGLEFLIYFQGNSAPDKSGLPSDRFSAERTGGSVSTLTIQRTQQEDSAVYLCASSSQGGVSTDTQYFGPGTRLTVL.

The chain is built from TRBV7-8 and TRBJ2-2, with TRBD1 matching over 7 bases. CDR3 length: 16 amino acids. V lost 1 base, J lost 8 bases, and 10 bases stayed unmatched. CDR1 is SGHVS, CDR2 FQNEAQ, per germline. The CDR3 nucleotides are TGTGCCAGCAGCTTAGGCCGACAGGGTCGATCTGGGGAGCTGTTTTTT. It translates to CASSLGRQGRSGELFF.

This clonotype was seen at least ten times. V usage is TRBV12-5 and J usage is TRBJ2-1, with 8 bases fitting TRBD1. CDR1 is LGHNT and CDR2 is FRNRAP in the germline V gene. V lost 6 bases to trimming and J lost 9 bases; unmatched junction nucleotides: 10. The CDR3 is 14 amino acids. The CDR3 sequence is CASGRDRPEGEQFF. The CDR3 DNA follows: TGTGCTAGTGGACGGGACAGGCCGGAGGGTGAGCAGTTCTTC.

V gene TRBV7-9 combines with J gene TRBJ1-5, with D uncertain. The CDR3 contains 14 residues. V was clipped by 6 bases and J by 0 bases, with 9 bases between them. Germline loops: CDR1 SEHNR, CDR2 FQNEAQ (reference sequence). The CDR3 DNA reads TGTGCCAGCAGTCCCACAACTAGCAATCAGCCCCAGCATTTT. It translates to CASSPTTSNQPQHF.

This clonotype was detected ten times or more. The chain carries TRBV12-3 or TRBV12-4 and TRBJ2-3; the D gene is possibly TRBD2 (7 bases). The germline V and J ends were trimmed by 6 bases and 2 bases, with 18 bases remaining between them. The CDR3 has 16 residues. In DNA form, the CDR3 reads TGTGCCAGCAGGCTGGCGCGGGGGCACACCACAGATACGCAGTATTTT. It yields the protein CASRLARGHTTDTQYF.

This clonotype was counted ten times or more. Here the CDR3 reads CASSPWDRSMGGYTF. CDR3 in DNA: TGTGCCAGCAGCCCCTGGGACAGGTCAATGGGTGGCTACACCTTC. The genes are TRBV7-2 and TRBJ1-2, with TRBD1 matching 8 bases. The V segment lost 5 bases and the J segment 7 bases; nucleotides outside the gene matches: 12. The length of the CDR3 is 15 residues. Per the germline V gene, CDR1 is SGHTA and CDR2 is FQGNSA.

This clonotype was seen at least ten times. The V and J genes are TRBV7-9 and TRBJ2-3; D might be TRBD2 (5 bases). Germline V gives CDR1 SEHNR, CDR2 FQNEAQ (reference sequence). The CDR3 extends over 18 amino acids. With 0 bases removed from V and 0 bases from J, the gap between germline ends came to 16 bases. The DNA for the CDR3 is TGTGCCAGCAGCTTAGCGCTTCGGGGTTACTTTAGCACAGATACGCAGTATTTT. Translated, it gives CASSLALRGYFSTDTQYF.

V is TRBV12-5 and J is TRBJ1-6; D perhaps matches TRBD1 (5 bases). CDR1 is LGHNT, CDR2 FRNRAP, per germline. CDR3 size: 16 residues. V lost 2 bases to trimming and J lost 9 bases, with 17 bases between them. The CDR3 bases are TGTGCTAGTGGTTTGCACGGGACTAGCGGGATTTCACCCCTCCACTTT. Residues: CASGLHGTSGISPLHF.

The chain links TRBV5-6 to TRBJ2-5; tentatively, D is TRBD1 (6 bases). CDR1 and CDR2 from the germline V gene are SGHDT and YYEEEE. V was trimmed by 0 bases and J by 4 bases, leaving 13 bases between them. The CDR3 runs 15 residues. CDR3: CASSLGAAGAETQYF. CDR3 coding DNA: TGTGCCAGCAGCTTGGGGGCGGCAGGGGCAGAGACCCAGTACTTC.

A note on this clonotype: A much larger clone differs from this one at a single base, so this may be a read error. It is likely a read error, because the conserved phenylalanine at the end of the CDR3 is missing. The chain links TRBV4-2 to TRBJ2-5; TRBD2 aligns across 10 bases. J gave up 0 bases and V 1 base, and 8 bases lay outside the gene matches. CDR3 length equals 18 residues. Germline CDR1 reads LGHNA; CDR2 reads YNFKEQ. CDR3 loop: CASSQGKAGGYHQETQYL. CDR3 coding DNA: TGTGCCAGCAGCCAAGGGAAAGCGGGAGGGTATCACCAAGAGACCCAGTACCTC.

A single count supports this clonotype. The J gene is TRBJ2-7, the V gene TRBV19, with TRBD1 identical over 10 bases. The V gene's germline CDR1 is LNHDA and CDR2 SQIVND (reference sequence). The CDR3 consists of 14 residues. Trimming at V came to 8 bases and at J to 5 bases, leaving 9 bases not matched to a gene. CDR3: CASQRGQGWNEQYF. CDR3 nucleotides: TGTGCCAGTCAAAGGGGACAGGGGTGGAACGAGCAGTACTTC.

With regard to this clonotype: An end of the junction differs from the germline gene, which may be a read error. This chain connects TRBV20-1 to TRBJ1-5; D might be TRBD1 (6 bases). Germline values: CDR1 DFQATT, CDR2 SNEGSKA (reference sequence). The CDR3 sequence is 14 residues long. CDR3 nucleotide sequence: TGCAGTGCTTGGGGACAAGGCCCAAATCCGCCCCAGCATTTT. Amino acid sequence: CSAWGQGPNPPQHF.

This clonotype was counted many times. One junction end disagrees with the germline gene, perhaps due to a read error. The chain links TRBV7-9 to TRBJ1-3, with 7 bases aligning to TRBD1. This CDR3 is built from 16 residues. Germline CDR1 SEHNR, CDR2 FQNEAQ (reference sequence). The CDR3 spells CASTLRGGLSGNTIYF. The CDR3 DNA follows: TGTGCCAGCACCTTAAGAGGGGGCCTGTCTGGAAACACCATATATTTT.

The V gene is TRBV6-6, the J gene TRBJ2-5; maybe TRBD1 (6 bases). With 6 bases removed from V and 5 bases from J, the gap between germline ends came to 13 bases. Per the germline V gene, CDR1 is MNHNY and CDR2 is SVGAGI (reference sequence). This CDR3 has 13 amino acids. The CDR3 coding sequence is TGTGCCAGCAGCCCGCAGGGGCGGGAGACCCAGTACTTC. It is translated as CASSPQGRETQYF.

This clonotype was observed many times. The rearrangement uses TRBV15 and TRBJ2-5; tentative D call: TRBD1 (5 bases). Germline CDR1 and CDR2: LNHNV and YYDKDF (reference sequence). The CDR3 consists of 16 residues. V was shortened by 6 bases and J by 1 base, with 18 bases between the two germline ends. The CDR3 is CATRWGRMGSQETQYF. CDR3 in DNA: TGTGCCACCAGATGGGGCAGGATGGGCTCCCAAGAGACCCAGTACTTC.

This clonotype was recorded a few times. In DNA form, the CDR3 reads TGTGCCAGCAGCGGAACAGGGTATTATGACTATGGCTACACCTTC. It is translated as CASSGTGYYDYGYTF. V and J are TRBV9 and TRBJ1-2, with D perhaps TRBD1 (6 bases). The V gene lost 3 bases and the J gene lost 3 bases, with 15 bases spanning the gap. Germline V CDR1 and CDR2: SGDLS, YYNGEE. The CDR3 loop spans 15 amino acids.

This clonotype was observed at least ten times. The chain has TRBV9 and TRBJ1-5; D unclear. V was cut by 1 base and J by 6 bases, with 11 bases left in between. CDR1 is SGDLS, CDR2 YYNGEE, per germline. The CDR3 has 14 amino acids. The DNA for the CDR3 is TGTGCCAGCAGCGTAACCGGTGAAGGTCAGCCCCAGCATTTT. Encoded protein: CASSVTGEGQPQHF.

This clonotype was recorded many times. A read error may account for a junction end that differs from germline. CDR3 DNA sequence: TGTGCCAGCAGGTTAGGGGGATTCGAGCAGTACTTC. Translating it yields CASRLGGFEQYF. The chain recombines TRBV7-2 with TRBJ2-7; D perhaps matches TRBD1 (6 bases). Per germline, CDR1 SGHTA and CDR2 FQGNSA. The CDR3 length is 12 residues.

Worth noting for this clonotype: The junction departs from germline at one end; a sequencing error may be responsible. The J gene is TRBJ1-6, the V gene TRBV7-9; D remains unclear. The CDR3 spans 15 residues. Germline-derived CDR1 and CDR2 are SEHNR and FQNEAQ (reference sequence). CDR3 DNA: TGTGCCAGCGGCCACGCCTCCATTAATAATTCACCCCTCCCCTTT. Amino acid sequence: CASGHASINNSPLPF.

This clonotype appeared once. The chain uses TRBV5-1 and TRBJ1-4, with 12 nucleotides matching TRBD1. Germline loops: CDR1 SGHRS, CDR2 YFSETQ. Trimming took 3 bases from V and 6 from J; bases not matched to a gene: 6. This CDR3 has 16 residues. The DNA of the CDR3 is TGCGCCAGCAGCTCATCGGGACAGGGGGCGGATGAAAAACTGTTTTTT. Protein sequence: CASSSSGQGADEKLFF.

This clonotype appeared many times. A junction end diverges from the germline sequence, so it may reflect a read error. V usage is TRBV2 and J usage is TRBJ2-1; D tentatively fits TRBD1 or TRBD2 (6 bases each). CDR3 length equals 16 residues. Germline CDR1 is SNHLY and CDR2 is FYNNEI. In DNA form, the CDR3 reads TGTGCCAGCAGGGAAGGGGGGTGGACGGAGTACAATGAGCAGTTCTTC. Amino acids: CASREGGWTEYNEQFF.

This clonotype was seen a few times. This rearrangement joins TRBV3-1 to TRBJ2-7; D is ambiguous. V lost 0 bases to trimming and J lost 0 bases, with 9 bases between them. Germline V lookup: CDR1 LGHDT, CDR2 YNNKEL (reference sequence). The CDR3 is made up of 15 amino acids. The CDR3 is CASSQDRSSSYEQYF. As DNA, the CDR3 is TGTGCCAGCAGCCAAGATCGTAGCTCCTCCTACGAGCAGTACTTC.

In its sample, this clonotype was seen many times. The V and J genes are TRBV7-6 and TRBJ1-3; 8 bases align to TRBD1. The V gene end was trimmed by 1 base and the J gene end by 0 bases; junction bases not matched to a gene: 14. Germline values: CDR1 SGHVS, CDR2 FNYEAQ. This CDR3 spans 20 amino acids. The CDR3 coding sequence is TGTGCCAGCAGCTTAGGGTCGGTAGCGGGGACAGGTCCCTCTGGAAACACCATATATTTT. It codes for CASSLGSVAGTGPSGNTIYF.